This passage covers 21 T cell receptor beta chains from one sample sequenced in a study of blood T cells in healthy people across ages (dated by TCRdb to 2013 to 2016). Library preparation was by 5' RACE. Data came from an Illumina HiSeq 2500. A second PCR of about 7 to 12 cycles was performed with a sample-barcoded 5' primer and a J-beta primer mix. TCRdb trimmed the raw reads at Q25, called clones with MiXCR and kept productive beta chains. Entries that share a CDR3 protein sequence are merged under the most common genes and DNA. Across this sample there are around 870,000 distinct CDR3 sequences, with under 35% seen only once. Approximately 15% of the sample goes to the ten largest clones. Material: blood. These receptors were obtained from a woman of 80 years or more in good health.

This clonotype was seen many times. A much bigger clone sits one base away, suggesting this may be a read error. The genes are TRBV10-3 and TRBJ2-5; TRBD2 aligns across 9 bases. Looked up from germline, CDR1 is ENHRY and CDR2 is SYGVKD. V lost 8 bases, J lost 11 bases, and 12 bases stayed unmatched. CDR3 length: 13 residues. CDR3 sequence (DNA): TGTGCCATCGGCGGGACTAGCAACCATGAGCAGTACTTC. Its translation is CAIGGTSNHEQYF.

As concerns this clonotype: This may stem from a read error, because a much larger clone lies one nucleotide away. This sequence joins TRBV12-3 or TRBV12-4 and TRBJ2-7; tentative D call: TRBD1 (7 bases). V shed 6 bases and J shed 7 bases, with 16 bases lying between them. The CDR3 is 13 residues long. The CDR3: CASRIGGGNEQYF. The CDR3 region has the DNA TGTGCCAGCAGAATCGGAGGGGGCAATGAGCAGTACTTC.

This clonotype was detected a few times. Possible read error: a much larger clone is one base away. The gene calls are TRBV20-1 and TRBJ2-1; 7 bases line up with TRBD1. The J call is in doubt because the DNA end fits TRBJ2-7 better. The CDR3 extends over 15 amino acids. Germline V gene data show CDR1 as DFQATT and CDR2 as SNEGSKA (reference sequence). The CDR3 here is CSARATDRVYNEQYF. The CDR3 DNA follows: TGCAGTGCTAGAGCTACCGACAGGGTCTACAATGAGCAGTACTTC.

This clonotype was observed at least ten times. The CDR3: CASSAQTGTTDTQYF. CDR3 bases: TGTGCCAGCAGCGCCCAGACGGGGACCACAGATACGCAGTATTTT. The chain is built from TRBV9 and TRBJ2-3; the D call may be TRBD1 or TRBD2 (5 bases each). From germline, CDR1 is SGDLS and CDR2 YYNGEE. Trimming pared 3 bases from V and 2 bases from J, leaving 13 bases between. The CDR3 runs 15 residues.

This clonotype was picked up a small number of times. The chain combines TRBV3-1 with TRBJ1-4; 7 bases match TRBD1. V lost 1 base to trimming and J lost 9 bases; unmatched junction nucleotides: 11. The length of the CDR3 is 16 residues. CDR1 and CDR2 (germline): LGHDT, YNNKEL (reference sequence). The chain's CDR3 is CASSQVLTGLQQKLFF. The CDR3 DNA is TGTGCCAGCAGCCAAGTGTTGACAGGGCTGCAACAAAAACTGTTTTTT.

This clonotype appeared many times. The chain is built from TRBV10-3 and TRBJ2-7, with D uncertain. The CDR3 contains 12 residues. Germline V gene data show CDR1 as ENHRY and CDR2 as SYGVKD. Trimming pared 2 bases from V and 3 bases from J, leaving 5 bases between. For the CDR3, the DNA is TGTGCCATCAGTGAGAGGGACTACGAGCAGTACTTC. It specifies CAISERDYEQYF.

This clonotype was seen many times. The rearrangement links TRBV20-1 to TRBJ1-5, with 7 bases matching TRBD1. This CDR3 has 16 amino acids. Trimming cost V 4 bases and J 0 bases; bases outside gene matches: 9. CDR1 and CDR2 from the germline V gene are DFQATT and SNEGSKA (reference sequence). For the CDR3, the DNA is TGCAGTGCTAACCTATGGGGACAGAATAGCAATCAGCCCCAGCATTTT. Translated, it gives CSANLWGQNSNQPQHF.

In this sample, this clonotype turned up many times. In nucleotides, the CDR3 is TGTGCCACCAGCGCCCTCGGGGGGGGCCCAGGCGATGAGCAGTTCTTC. It codes for CATSALGGGPGDEQFF. The rearrangement links TRBV24-1 to TRBJ2-1, with 8 bases aligning to TRBD2. The CDR3 has 16 amino acids. V trimming: 7 bases; J trimming: 8 bases; junction bases outside the gene matches: 15. CDR1 and CDR2 (germline): KGHDR, SFDVKD.

As for this clonotype: One base away lies a much larger clone, so this may be a sequencing read error. The chain is built from TRBV9 and TRBJ2-1; 9 nucleotides agree with TRBD2. Looked up from germline, CDR1 is SGDLS and CDR2 is YYNGEE. Germline trimming cut 3 bases from V and 4 bases from J; bases unmatched to any gene: 8. This CDR3 is 16 amino acids long. The CDR3 DNA reads TGTGCCAGCAGCGCACGTAGCGGGGGAGGTTACAATGAGCAGTTCTTC. Protein sequence: CASSARSGGGYNEQFF.

In this sample, this clonotype turned up once. The chain couples TRBV3-1 to TRBJ2-1; a possible D gene is TRBD2 (6 bases). CDR1 and CDR2 (germline): LGHDT, YNNKEL (reference sequence). Trimming left V 6 bases short and J 9 bases short, with 15 bases between. This CDR3 contains 13 residues. CDR3 bases: TGTGCCAGCAGGGCCCTCTCAGCGGGTGAGCAGTTCTTC. This gives the protein CASRALSAGEQFF.

This clonotype was seen repeatedly, ten times or more. V is TRBV27 and J is TRBJ2-1; 11 bases line up with TRBD2. This CDR3 is 17 amino acids long. J lost 4 bases, V lost 5 bases, and 10 bases had no gene match. Germline loops: CDR1 MNHEY, CDR2 SMNVEV (reference sequence). CDR3 amino acids: CASSLTPRLAGYNEQFF. CDR3 sequence (DNA): TGTGCCAGCAGTCTAACCCCCCGACTAGCGGGGTACAATGAGCAGTTCTTC.

Many counts were recorded for this clonotype. J is TRBJ2-5 and V is TRBV2; possible D gene TRBD2, 6 bases. This CDR3 comprises 11 residues. The germline V gene has CDR1 SNHLY and CDR2 FYNNEI. Trimming stripped 7 bases from V and 10 bases from J, with 13 bases between. CDR3 protein: CASTPVGGQYF. CDR3 nucleotide sequence: TGTGCCAGCACCCCCGTGGGGGGCCAGTACTTC.

This sequence joins TRBV30 and TRBJ2-7; 8 positions match TRBD1. The CDR3 covers 16 residues. V lost 4 bases and J lost 7; bases outside the gene matches: 18. Looked up from germline, CDR1 is GTSNPN and CDR2 is SVGIG (reference sequence). CDR3 residues: CAWTSPDRGKRGEQYF. DNA of the CDR3: TGTGCCTGGACCAGCCCAGACAGGGGAAAAAGGGGGGAGCAGTACTTC.

The chain couples TRBV4-1 to TRBJ2-2; either TRBD1 or TRBD2 may fit D (6 bases each). Deletions cut 3 bases from V and 7 bases from J, with 21 bases between. CDR3 size: 17 residues. The germline gives CDR1 MGHRA, CDR2 YSYEKL. This chain's CDR3 is CASSHRTGAESGGELFF. The CDR3 DNA sequence: TGCGCCAGCAGCCACCGCACGGGGGCTGAGAGTGGCGGGGAGCTGTTTTTT.

This clonotype was seen many times. This chain joins TRBV4-3 and TRBJ1-2; the D gene is possibly TRBD1 (6 bases). CDR3 size: 15 residues. Trimming left V 0 bases short and J 6 bases short, with 14 bases between. Germline lookup yields CDR1 LGHNA and CDR2 YSLEER. The CDR3 DNA follows: TGCGCCAGCAGCCAAGATTCTGGGGGCGAGGATGGCTACACCTTC. As protein: CASSQDSGGEDGYTF.

The chain links TRBV6-2 or TRBV6-3 to TRBJ1-1, with D tentatively TRBD1 (5 bases). CDR3 length equals 16 residues. Germline CDR1 is MNHEY and CDR2 is SVGEGT. V was clipped by 4 bases and J by 3 bases, with 18 bases between them. CDR3 DNA: TGTGCCAGCAGTTGGGTAGAGGGGAGGTCGGACACTGAAGCTTTCTTT. This encodes CASSWVEGRSDTEAFF.

This clonotype was observed at least ten times. J is TRBJ2-3 and V is TRBV5-1, with 8 bases matching TRBD1. V shed 4 bases, J shed 6 bases, and the junction held 4 bases outside the gene matches. The CDR3 runs 13 residues. CDR1 is SGHRS, CDR2 YFSETQ, per germline. In DNA form, the CDR3 reads TGCGCCAGCAGCACGGACAGGGTGGATACGCAGTATTTT. This translates into CASSTDRVDTQYF.

This clonotype came up many times. DNA for the CDR3: TGTGCCAGCAGTTTATCCACAATCGACAGGGGGCACCGGGGGGGTGAAGCTTTCTTT. Residues: CASSLSTIDRGHRGGEAFF. The chain joins TRBV27 to TRBJ1-1, with TRBD1 matching over 10 bases. CDR1 MNHEY and CDR2 SMNVEV come from the germline V gene (reference sequence). V was pared by 0 bases and J by 7 bases, with 17 bases of the junction left unmatched. This CDR3 has 19 residues.

The rearrangement joins TRBV7-9 to TRBJ2-2, with no clear D. The length of the CDR3 is 15 residues. Germline-derived CDR1 and CDR2 are SEHNR and FQNEAQ (reference sequence). Trimming removed 5 bases at V and 4 bases at J, with 14 bases between. CDR3 loop: CASSTGAVFTGELFF. In DNA form, the CDR3 reads TGTGCCAGCAGCACGGGCGCGGTATTCACCGGGGAGCTGTTTTTT.

This clonotype has only a few counts. The chain employs TRBV29-1 and TRBJ2-3; tentative D call: TRBD2 (5 bases). In germline, CDR1 is SQVTM, CDR2 ANQGSEA. This CDR3 contains 15 residues. V lost 5 bases, J lost 3 bases, and 18 bases lay in between. In DNA form, the CDR3 reads TGCAGCGTTCCTGAGGGCGGGCTTTCAACAGATACGCAGTATTTT. This sequence encodes CSVPEGGLSTDTQYF.

The chain combines TRBV3-1 with TRBJ1-6; 10 positions agree with TRBD1. V lost 1 base to trimming and J lost 9 bases; unmatched junction nucleotides: 3. Germline V gene sequence: CDR1 LGHDT, CDR2 YNNKEL (reference sequence). There are 15 residues in the CDR3. CDR3 coding DNA: TGTGCCAGCAGCCAAGGACAGGGGGCTGGTTCACCCCTCCACTTT. This gives the protein CASSQGQGAGSPLHF.